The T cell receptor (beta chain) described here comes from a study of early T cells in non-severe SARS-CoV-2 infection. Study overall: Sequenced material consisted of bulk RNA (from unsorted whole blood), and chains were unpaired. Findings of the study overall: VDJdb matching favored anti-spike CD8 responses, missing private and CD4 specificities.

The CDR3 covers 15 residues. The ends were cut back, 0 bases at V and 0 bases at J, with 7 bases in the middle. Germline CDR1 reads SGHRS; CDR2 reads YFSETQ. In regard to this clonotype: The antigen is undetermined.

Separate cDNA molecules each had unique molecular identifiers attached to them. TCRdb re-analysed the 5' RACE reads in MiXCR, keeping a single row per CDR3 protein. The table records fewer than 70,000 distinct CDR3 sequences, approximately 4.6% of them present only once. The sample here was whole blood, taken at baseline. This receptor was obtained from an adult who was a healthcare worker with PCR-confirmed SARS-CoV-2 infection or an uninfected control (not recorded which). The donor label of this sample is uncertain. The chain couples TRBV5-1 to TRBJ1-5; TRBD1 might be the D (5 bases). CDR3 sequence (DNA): TGCGCCAGCAGCTTGGCAGGGTATAGCAATCAGCCCCAGCATTTT. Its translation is CASSLAGYSNQPQHF.